Sequencing of this T cell receptor (beta chain) was carried out in a study of blood T cells in healthy people across ages. Trimming cost V 0 bases and J 4 bases, with 14 bases left between them. This CDR3 has 15 amino acids. Per germline, CDR1 DFQATT and CDR2 SNEGSKA (reference sequence). Study conclusions and caveats: Across the age range, TCR beta diversity per million T cells fell in a roughly linear way.

For this clonotype: Its target is not known.

It was with a sample-barcoded 5' primer and a J-beta primer mix that a second PCR of roughly 7 to 12 cycles was run. Via MiXCR, TCRdb re-called the 5' RACE reads, giving one row per CDR3 protein. The table has 750,000 to 850,000 distinct CDR3 sequences, about 25% seen once. Total RNA extracted from each sample amounted to at least 5.5 micrograms. The data also belong to a second study, concerning T cells of mothers and their children.

What was sequenced was blood. This clonotype was sampled from a boy between 10 and 17 years old in good health. The rearrangement links TRBV20-1 to TRBJ2-3; D is perhaps TRBD2 (6 bases). The CDR3 DNA follows: TGCAGTGCTAGAGATCTTCGGGAGTATCCAGATACGCAGTATTTT. It is translated as CSARDLREYPDTQYF.